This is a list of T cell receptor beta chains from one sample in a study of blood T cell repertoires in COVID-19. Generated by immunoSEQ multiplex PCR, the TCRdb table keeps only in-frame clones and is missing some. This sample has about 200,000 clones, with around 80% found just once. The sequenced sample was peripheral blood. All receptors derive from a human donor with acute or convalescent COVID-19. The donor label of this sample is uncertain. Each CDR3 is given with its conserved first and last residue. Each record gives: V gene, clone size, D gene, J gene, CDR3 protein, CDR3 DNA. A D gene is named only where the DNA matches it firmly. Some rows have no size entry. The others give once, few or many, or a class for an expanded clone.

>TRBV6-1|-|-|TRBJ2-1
CASSYVDSNEQFF
TGTGCCAGCAGTTATGTTGACAGTAATGAGCAGTTCTTC
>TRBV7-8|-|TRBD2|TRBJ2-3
CASSLIGSGVGPDTQYF
TGTGCCAGCAGCTTAATTGGTAGCGGGGTCGGGCCAGATACGCAGTATTTT
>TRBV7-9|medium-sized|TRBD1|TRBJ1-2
CASRPLTGGYGYTF
TGTGCCAGCCGACCTCTGACAGGGGGCTATGGCTACACCTTC
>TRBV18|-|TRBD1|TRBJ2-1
CASSPLTGDNEQFF
TGTGCCAGCTCACCACTGACAGGGGACAATGAGCAGTTCTTC
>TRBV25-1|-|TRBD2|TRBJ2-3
CASSASGLALTDTQYF
TGTGCCAGCAGTGCCTCGGGACTAGCGCTGACAGATACGCAGTATTTT
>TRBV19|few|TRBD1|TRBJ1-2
CASSTKDRNGYTF
TGTGCCAGTAGTACTAAGGACAGGAATGGCTACACCTTC
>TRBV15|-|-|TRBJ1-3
CATSRGGGLAGNTIYF
TGTGCCACCAGCAGAGGTGGCGGCTTAGCTGGAAACACCATATATTTT
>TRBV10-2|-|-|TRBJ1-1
CASMQGSTEAFF
TGCGCCAGCATGCAGGGGAGTACTGAAGCTTTCTTT
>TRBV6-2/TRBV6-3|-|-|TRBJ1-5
CASSYSPGQGYQPQHF
TGTGCCAGCAGTTACTCTCCGGGACAAGGATATCAGCCCCAGCATTTT
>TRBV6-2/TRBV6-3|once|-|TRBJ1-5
CASSYGRYGGDQPQHF
TGTGCCAGCAGTTATGGGAGATATGGGGGGGATCAGCCCCAGCATTTT
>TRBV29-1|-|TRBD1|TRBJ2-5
CSADRSGETQYF
TGCAGCGCGGACAGGTCGGGCGAGACCCAGTACTTC
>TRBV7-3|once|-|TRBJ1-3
CASSLSGGILGNTIYF
TGTGCCAGCAGCCTTTCCGGGGGTATCCTTGGAAACACCATATATTTT
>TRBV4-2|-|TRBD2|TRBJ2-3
CASSQDSSPLVAGGPDTQYF
TGTGCCAGCAGCCAAGATTCCTCGCCGCTCGTAGCGGGAGGGCCAGATACGCAGTATTTT
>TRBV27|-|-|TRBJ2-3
CASSLRGRVEDTQYF
TGTGCCAGCAGTTTAAGAGGGCGTGTAGAAGATACGCAGTATTTT
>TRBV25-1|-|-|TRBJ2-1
CASSESGGSYNEQFF
TGTGCCAGCAGTGAATCGGGTGGCTCCTACAATGAGCAGTTCTTC
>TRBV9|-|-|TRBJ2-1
CASSARGGRTYNEQFF
TGTGCCAGCAGCGCCCGTGGGGGCCGAACCTACAATGAGCAGTTCTTC
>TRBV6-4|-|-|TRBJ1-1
CASSRRENTEAFF
TGTGCCAGCAGTCGCAGGGAGAACACTGAAGCTTTCTTT
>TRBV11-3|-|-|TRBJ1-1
CASSLDSVTEAFF
TGTGCCAGCAGCTTAGATAGTGTCACTGAAGCTTTCTTT
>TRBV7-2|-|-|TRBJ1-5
CASSLVSQANQPQHF
TGTGCCAGCAGCTTAGTCTCACAGGCAAATCAGCCCCAGCATTTT
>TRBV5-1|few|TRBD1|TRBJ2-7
CASSLTGDAYEQYF
TGCGCCAGCAGCCTGACAGGGGACGCCTACGAGCAGTACTTC
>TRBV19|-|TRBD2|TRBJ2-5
CASSLLAGETQYF
TGTGCCAGTAGTCTACTAGCGGGAGAGACCCAGTACTTC
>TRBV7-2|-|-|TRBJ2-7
CASSLAGGYEQYF
TGTGCCAGCAGCTTAGCAGGGGGCTACGAGCAGTACTTC
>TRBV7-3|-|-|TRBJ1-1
CASSLMEGGTEAFF
TGTGCCAGCAGCTTAATGGAAGGGGGCACTGAAGCTTTCTTT
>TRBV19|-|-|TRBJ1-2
CASSNLQVMDVYTF
TGTGCCAGTTCTAACCTACAGGTAATGGATGTCTACACCTTC
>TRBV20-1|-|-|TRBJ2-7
CSVGGSYEQYF
TGCAGTGTAGGGGGTTCCTACGAGCAGTACTTC